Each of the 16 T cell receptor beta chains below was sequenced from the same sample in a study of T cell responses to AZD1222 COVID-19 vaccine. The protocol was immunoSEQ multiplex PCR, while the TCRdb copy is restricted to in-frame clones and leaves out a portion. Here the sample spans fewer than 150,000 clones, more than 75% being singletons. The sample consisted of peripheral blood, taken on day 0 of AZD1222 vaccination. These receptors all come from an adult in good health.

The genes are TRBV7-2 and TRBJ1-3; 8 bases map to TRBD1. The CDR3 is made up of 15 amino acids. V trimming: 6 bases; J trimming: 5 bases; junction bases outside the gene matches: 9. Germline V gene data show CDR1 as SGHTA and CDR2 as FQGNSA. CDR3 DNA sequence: TGTGCCAGCAGTCGCGGACAGGGAGTTAGAAACACCATATATTTT. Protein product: CASSRGQGVRNTIYF.

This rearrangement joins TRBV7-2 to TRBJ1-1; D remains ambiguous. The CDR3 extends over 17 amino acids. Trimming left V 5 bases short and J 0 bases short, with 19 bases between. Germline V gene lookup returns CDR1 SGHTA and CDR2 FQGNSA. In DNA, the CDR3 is TGTGCCAGCAGCGCGGACCCACCAGTACTCATGAACACTGAAGCTTTCTTT. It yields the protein CASSADPPVLMNTEAFF.

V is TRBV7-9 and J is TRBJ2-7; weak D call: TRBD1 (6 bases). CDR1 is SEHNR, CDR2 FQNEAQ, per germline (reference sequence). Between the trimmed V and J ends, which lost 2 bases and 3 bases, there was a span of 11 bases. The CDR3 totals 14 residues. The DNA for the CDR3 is TGTGCCAGCAGCTTATCGGGACACAACTACGAGCAGTACTTC. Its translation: CASSLSGHNYEQYF.

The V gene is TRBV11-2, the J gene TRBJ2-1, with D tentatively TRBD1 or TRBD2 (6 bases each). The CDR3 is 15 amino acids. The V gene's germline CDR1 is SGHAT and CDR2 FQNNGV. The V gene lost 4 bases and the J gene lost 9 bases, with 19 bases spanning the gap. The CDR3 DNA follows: TGTGCCAGCAGCTCCCCATGGGGGGCCATTGGTGAGCAGTTCTTC. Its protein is CASSSPWGAIGEQFF.

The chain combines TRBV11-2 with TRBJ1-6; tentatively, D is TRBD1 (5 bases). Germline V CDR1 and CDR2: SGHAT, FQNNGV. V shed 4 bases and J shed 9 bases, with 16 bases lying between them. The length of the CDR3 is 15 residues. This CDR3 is CASSSPLAGVSPLHF. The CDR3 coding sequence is TGTGCCAGCAGCTCACCCCTCGCGGGGGTTTCACCCCTCCACTTT.

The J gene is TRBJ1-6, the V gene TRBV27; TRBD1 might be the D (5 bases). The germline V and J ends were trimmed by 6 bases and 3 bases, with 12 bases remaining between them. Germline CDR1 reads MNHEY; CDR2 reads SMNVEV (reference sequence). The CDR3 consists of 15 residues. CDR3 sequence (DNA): TGTGCCAGCAGGTCCCTCGGGGGCTATAATTCACCCCTCCACTTT. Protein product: CASRSLGGYNSPLHF.

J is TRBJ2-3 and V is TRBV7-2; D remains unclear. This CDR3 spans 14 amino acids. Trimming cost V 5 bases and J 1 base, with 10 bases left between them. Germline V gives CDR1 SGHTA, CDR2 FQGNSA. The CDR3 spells CASSRRSGTDTQYF. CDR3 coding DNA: TGTGCCAGCAGCCGTAGGTCGGGCACAGATACGCAGTATTTT. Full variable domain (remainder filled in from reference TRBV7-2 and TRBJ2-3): GAGVSQSPSNKVTEKGKDVELRCDPISGHTALYWYRQSLGQGLEFLIYFQGNSAPDKSGLPSDRFSAERTGGSVSTLTIQRTQQEDSAVYLCASSRRSGTDTQYFGPGTRLTVL.

Here the CDR3 reads CSVGQGQTDTQYF. CDR3 nucleotides: TGCAGCGTTGGACAAGGCCAGACAGATACGCAGTATTTT. This chain connects TRBV29-1 to TRBJ2-3, with no clear D. Between the trimmed V and J ends, which lost 4 bases and 3 bases, there was a span of 11 bases. The CDR3 runs 13 residues. In germline, CDR1 is SQVTM, CDR2 ANQGSEA.

The CDR3 reads CASSPGYLTSEKLFF. The CDR3 DNA reads as TGTGCCAGCAGTCCCGGGTACCTAACGAGCGAAAAACTGTTTTTT. This rearrangement joins TRBV6-5 to TRBJ1-4; D gene uncertain. Trimming stripped 5 bases from V and 8 bases from J, with 18 bases between. Germline V gives CDR1 MNHEY, CDR2 SVGAGI. This CDR3 has 15 residues.

CDR3 residues: CASSWGSSEIGYEQYF. The CDR3 DNA follows: TGTGCCAGCAGTTGGGGCAGCTCAGAGATCGGATACGAGCAGTACTTC. The V gene is TRBV27, the J gene TRBJ2-7; D is possibly TRBD1 (5 bases). Germline CDR1 MNHEY, CDR2 SMNVEV (reference sequence). This CDR3 is 16 amino acids long. The germline V and J ends were trimmed by 4 bases and 4 bases, with 20 bases remaining between them.

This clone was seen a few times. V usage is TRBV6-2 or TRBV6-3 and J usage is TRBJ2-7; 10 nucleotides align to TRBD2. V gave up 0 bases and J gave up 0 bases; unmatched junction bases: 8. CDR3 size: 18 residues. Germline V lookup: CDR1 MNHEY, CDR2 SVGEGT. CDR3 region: CASSYSIAGGLISYEQYF. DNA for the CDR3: TGTGCCAGCAGTTACTCGATAGCGGGGGGCCTCATCTCCTACGAGCAGTACTTC.

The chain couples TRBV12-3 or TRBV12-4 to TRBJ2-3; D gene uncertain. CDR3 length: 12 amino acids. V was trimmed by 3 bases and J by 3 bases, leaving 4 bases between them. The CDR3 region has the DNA TGTGCCAGCAGTTTTGCTACAGATACGCAGTATTTT. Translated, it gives CASSFATDTQYF.

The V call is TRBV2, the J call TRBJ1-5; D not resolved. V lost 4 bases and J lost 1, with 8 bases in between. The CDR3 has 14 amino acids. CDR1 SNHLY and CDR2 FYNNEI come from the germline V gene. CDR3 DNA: TGTGCCAGCAGTGGTTTTCTCAGCAATCAGCCCCAGCATTTT. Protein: CASSGFLSNQPQHF.

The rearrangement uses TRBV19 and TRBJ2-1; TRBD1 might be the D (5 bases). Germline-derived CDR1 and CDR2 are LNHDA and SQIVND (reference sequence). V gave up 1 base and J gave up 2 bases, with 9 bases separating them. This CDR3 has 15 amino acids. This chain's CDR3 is CASSIGGTAYNEQFF. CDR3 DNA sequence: TGTGCCAGTAGTATAGGGGGCACCGCCTACAATGAGCAGTTCTTC.

CDR3 nucleotide sequence: TGTGCCAGCAGCAACCACAGGGGGCACAACGAGCAGTACTTC. Amino acids: CASSNHRGHNEQYF. The V gene is TRBV5-8, the J gene TRBJ2-7, with 9 bases identical to TRBD1. Germline V gene lookup returns CDR1 SGHTS and CDR2 YDEGEE. The J segment lost 5 bases and the V segment lost 4 bases, leaving 7 bases of the junction unmatched. The CDR3 consists of 14 residues.

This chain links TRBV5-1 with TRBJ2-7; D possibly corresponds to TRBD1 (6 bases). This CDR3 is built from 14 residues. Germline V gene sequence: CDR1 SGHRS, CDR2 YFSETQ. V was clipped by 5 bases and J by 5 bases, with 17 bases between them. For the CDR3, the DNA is TGCGCCAGCAGAAGGCAGGGGTTTCCCCACGAGCAGTACTTC. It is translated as CASRRQGFPHEQYF.